This passage covers 16 T cell receptor beta chains from one sample sequenced in a study of T cells in localized non-small cell lung cancer. TCRdb's table, derived via immunoSEQ multiplex PCR, lists solely in-frame clones and lacks some. Of approximately 21,000 clones in the sample, around 90% were seen once. The sequencing used peripheral blood mononuclear cells, collected before any cancer treatment. All receptors come from a male donor at least 60 years old with stage II lung adenocarcinoma.

V is TRBV28 and J is TRBJ2-2, with D perhaps matching TRBD1 (5 bases). Between the trimmed V and J ends, which lost 6 bases and 1 base, there was a span of 12 bases. The CDR3 loop spans 15 amino acids. Germline loops: CDR1 MDHEN, CDR2 SYDVKM. CDR3 region: CASSLPGLNTGELFF. The CDR3 DNA follows: TGTGCCAGCAGCTTACCAGGGTTGAACACCGGGGAGCTGTTTTTT.

The rearrangement uses TRBV5-1 and TRBJ2-2; D uncertain. Trimming stripped 3 bases from V and 4 bases from J, with 16 bases between. Per the germline V gene, CDR1 is SGHRS and CDR2 is YFSETQ. CDR3 length equals 16 residues. This CDR3 reads CASSSRPLSLTGELFF. The CDR3, as DNA: TGCGCCAGCAGCTCCCGACCGTTATCTCTCACCGGGGAGCTGTTTTTT.

The rearrangement uses TRBV6-4 and TRBJ1-1, with 10 bases identical to TRBD1. After removal of 6 bases from V and 1 base from J, the junction contained 2 bases not matched to a gene. The germline gives CDR1 MRHNA, CDR2 SNTAGT. The CDR3 is 14 residues long. CDR3 in amino acids: CASSRQGANTEAFF. The CDR3 DNA follows: TGTGCCAGCAGCCGACAGGGGGCGAACACTGAAGCTTTCTTT.

The gene calls are TRBV10-3 and TRBJ2-5, with TRBD2 matching 8 bases. CDR3 length equals 15 residues. After removal of 3 bases from V and 1 base from J, the junction contained 4 bases not matched to a gene. The germline V gene has CDR1 ENHRY and CDR2 SYGVKD. CDR3 DNA: TGTGCCATCAGTGATGTAGCGGGAAGCCAAGAGACCCAGTACTTC. As protein: CAISDVAGSQETQYF.

V gene TRBV7-2 combines with J gene TRBJ2-7, with 8 bases identical to TRBD1. The CDR3 sequence is 15 residues long. CDR1 and CDR2 from the germline V gene are SGHTA and FQGNSA. The ends lost 5 bases at V and 0 bases at J; junction bases unmatched: 6. CDR3 in DNA: TGTGCCAGCAGCCTAAGACAGGGGAGCTCCTACGAGCAGTACTTC. Its translation: CASSLRQGSSYEQYF.

This chain joins TRBV6-1 and TRBJ2-3, with a possible D match to TRBD1 (7 bases). V lost 0 bases to trimming and J lost 6 bases, with 16 bases between them. CDR3 length: 16 residues. Looked up from germline, CDR1 is MNHNS and CDR2 is SASEGT. CDR3 DNA: TGTGCCAGCAGTGAAGCGCACAGGGGAGGTTTGGATACGCAGTATTTT. It encodes CASSEAHRGGLDTQYF.

This clone is a singleton in its sample. This chain connects TRBV19 to TRBJ1-3, with no clear D. The V gene lost 4 bases and the J gene lost 0 bases, with 10 bases spanning the gap. Germline V CDR1 and CDR2: LNHDA, SQIVND (reference sequence). The CDR3 runs 15 residues. The CDR3 DNA follows: TGTGCCAGTAGTAGAGCGAGAACCTCTGGAAACACCATATATTTT. Translation: CASSRARTSGNTIYF.

The CDR3 protein is CASSFLVGNQPQHF. For the CDR3, the DNA is TGTGCCAGCAGCTTTCTGGTGGGTAATCAGCCCCAGCATTTT. The V gene is TRBV7-2, the J gene TRBJ1-5; D unresolved. Trimming stripped 3 bases from V and 4 bases from J, with 10 bases between. CDR3 length equals 14 residues. Germline V lookup: CDR1 SGHTA, CDR2 FQGNSA.

The chain couples TRBV2 to TRBJ2-1; 14 nucleotides line up with TRBD2. The germline V gene encodes CDR1 SNHLY and CDR2 FYNNEI. V lost 6 bases and J lost 0; bases outside the gene matches: 22. The CDR3 is 23 amino acids. CDR3 DNA sequence: TGTGCCAGCAGACCGAGGACAGGGGGTATGGGACTAGCGGGAGCTCTCTCCTACAATGAGCAGTTCTTC. This codes for CASRPRTGGMGLAGALSYNEQFF.

The J gene is TRBJ2-3, the V gene TRBV5-1; D might be TRBD2 (5 bases). Germline CDR1 is SGHRS and CDR2 is YFSETQ. V lost 0 bases, J lost 7 bases, and 9 bases lay in between. CDR3 length: 13 residues. This CDR3 is CASSLEVAYTQYF. CDR3 bases: TGCGCCAGCAGCTTGGAGGTAGCGTATACGCAGTATTTT.

V is TRBV28 and J is TRBJ1-2; TRBD1 matches at 8 bases. Germline assignment: CDR1 MDHEN and CDR2 SYDVKM. CDR3 length: 16 amino acids. Unmatched junction bases numbered 8, after V lost 2 bases and J lost 3 bases. The CDR3 region is CASSLSWQGADYGYTF. The CDR3 DNA follows: TGTGCCAGCAGTTTAAGTTGGCAGGGGGCGGACTATGGCTACACCTTC.

V usage is TRBV10-3 and J usage is TRBJ1-2; D is unresolved. This CDR3 has 14 amino acids. In germline, CDR1 is ENHRY, CDR2 SYGVKD. Trimming took off 2 bases at V and 7 bases at J, with 14 bases between the two ends. The CDR3 is CAISERSTVTGYTF. Written as DNA, the CDR3 is TGTGCCATCAGTGAGCGGAGTACAGTCACTGGCTACACCTTC.

The chain is built from TRBV4-2 and TRBJ2-3; a weak D match, TRBD2 (6 bases). Germline V gene data show CDR1 as LGHNA and CDR2 as YNFKEQ. The CDR3 has 17 residues. V lost 3 bases, J lost 1 base, and 17 bases lay in between. CDR3 loop: CASSQTLSGLGTDTQYF. The CDR3 DNA follows: TGTGCCAGCAGCCAGACCCTAAGCGGGCTGGGCACAGATACGCAGTATTTT.

The rearrangement links TRBV7-9 to TRBJ1-1; no reliable D call. Trimming cost V 0 bases and J 4 bases, with 3 bases left between them. The CDR3 has 12 residues. The germline V gene encodes CDR1 SEHNR and CDR2 FQNEAQ (reference sequence). The CDR3 region is CASSLAATEAFF. The DNA of the CDR3 is TGTGCCAGCAGCTTAGCGGCCACTGAAGCTTTCTTT.

A single count supports this clone. The genes are TRBV6-6 and TRBJ1-2, with D possibly being TRBD1 (6 bases). Trimming removed 8 bases at V and 2 bases at J, with 12 bases between. The CDR3 is made up of 13 amino acids. Germline V CDR1 and CDR2: MNHNY, SVGAGI (reference sequence). The CDR3 bases are TGTGCCAGCGTAGGGGGGCACAACTATGGCTACACCTTC. This encodes CASVGGHNYGYTF.

The chain's CDR3 is CASREPGLAYF. The CDR3 nucleotides are TGTGCCAGCAGGGAGCCGGGACTCGCGTACTTC. The V and J genes are TRBV2 and TRBJ2-5, with a possible D match to TRBD2 (6 bases). The germline V gene encodes CDR1 SNHLY and CDR2 FYNNEI. V lost 6 bases to trimming and J lost 13 bases, with 15 bases between them. This CDR3 is 11 amino acids long.